This record looks at one T cell receptor (beta chain) sequence and its context. Antigen: not known. Only in-frame clones appear in the TCRdb table, and some are missing; sequencing was by immunoSEQ multiplex PCR. The profile shows 2.5 million or so clones, just over 90% of them singletons. These data are taken from a study of shared clonotypes between healthy human individuals. Looking at the study overall: The cohort had two women and a few men, ages 18 to 49.

The CDR3 is 16 residues long. Trimming removed 7 bases from V and 1 base from J; junction bases left unmatched: 9. The germline V gene has CDR1 LNHDA and CDR2 SQIVND (reference sequence). Findings and limits, study-wide: Clonotypes shared by all four donors outscored non-shared clonotypes in generation probability. Of the naive CD4 clonotypes, approximately 5% were shared across several donors.

This TCR was sampled from a young man in good health. This chain uses TRBV19 with TRBJ1-5, with 8 bases matching TRBD1. Input material: naive CD4+ T cells sorted from blood. Documented subset: CD45RA+ positively selected. The CDR3 loop reads CASNPDRGFSNQPQHF. The CDR3 coding sequence is TGTGCCAGTAACCCAGACAGGGGCTTCAGCAATCAGCCCCAGCATTTT. The full variable domain, in which reference TRBV19 and TRBJ1-5 provide the parts outside the CDR3, is DGGITQSPKYLFRKEGQNVTLSCEQNLNHDAMYWYRQDPGQGLRLIYYSQIVNDFQKGDIAEGYSVSREKKESFPLTVTSAQKNPTAFYLCASNPDRGFSNQPQHFGDGTRLSIL.